This T cell receptor (beta chain) was profiled in a study of blood T cell repertoires in COVID-19. Across the whole study: Italy, Spain and the United States were the sources of the convalescent and acute COVID-19 samples. PBMCs, B-cell-depleted T cells, or T cells were the source of the cDNA or gDNA that made up the material.

Per germline, CDR1 PRHDT and CDR2 FYEKMQ (reference sequence). The CDR3 is 15 amino acids. With respect to this clone: Relative to the germline gene, one junction end is altered; a read error may explain this.

Authors' methods: Scientists estimated how many nucleated cells there were by amplifying reference gene primers. Method: immunoSEQ multiplex PCR; TCRdb's copy keeps in-frame clones and lacks some. V and J calls and clone size are copied from that table; D and trimming were computed from the DNA. This repertoire shows approximately 74,000 clones, approximately 80% found once; its top ten account for approximately 2.5%. The chain uses TRBV13 and TRBJ1-1, with 7 bases identical to TRBD1. The sequence derives from a man aged 80 or over with active or convalescent COVID-19. The sample comprised peripheral blood. DNA of the CDR3: TGTGTCAGCAGCTATGATCGGACAGGGAACACTGAAGCTTTCTTT. It is translated as CVSSYDRTGNTEAFF.